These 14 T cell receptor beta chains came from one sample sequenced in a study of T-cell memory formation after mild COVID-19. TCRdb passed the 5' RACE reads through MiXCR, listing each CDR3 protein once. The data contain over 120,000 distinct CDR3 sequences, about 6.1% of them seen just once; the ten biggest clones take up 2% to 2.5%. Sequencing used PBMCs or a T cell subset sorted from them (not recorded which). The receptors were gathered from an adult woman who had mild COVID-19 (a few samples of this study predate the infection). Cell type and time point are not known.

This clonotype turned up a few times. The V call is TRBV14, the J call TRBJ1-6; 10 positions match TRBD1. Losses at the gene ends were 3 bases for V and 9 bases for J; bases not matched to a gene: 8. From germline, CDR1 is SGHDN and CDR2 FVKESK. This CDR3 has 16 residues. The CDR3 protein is CASSHDRGRLVSPLHF. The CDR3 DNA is TGTGCCAGCAGCCATGACAGGGGGCGGTTGGTTTCACCCCTCCACTTT.

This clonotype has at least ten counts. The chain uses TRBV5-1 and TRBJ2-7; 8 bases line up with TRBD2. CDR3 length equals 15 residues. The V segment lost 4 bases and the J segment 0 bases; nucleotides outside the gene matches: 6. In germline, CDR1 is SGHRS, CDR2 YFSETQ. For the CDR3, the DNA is TGCGCCAGCAGCGGGTCCGGGACTAGCTCCTACGAGCAGTACTTC. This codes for CASSGSGTSSYEQYF. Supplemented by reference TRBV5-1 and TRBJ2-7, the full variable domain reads KAGVTQTPRYLIKTRGQQVTLSCSPISGHRSVSWYQQTPGQGLQFLFEYFSETQRNKGNFPGRFSGRQFSNSRSEMNVSTLELGDSALYLCASSGSGTSSYEQYFGPGTRLTVT.

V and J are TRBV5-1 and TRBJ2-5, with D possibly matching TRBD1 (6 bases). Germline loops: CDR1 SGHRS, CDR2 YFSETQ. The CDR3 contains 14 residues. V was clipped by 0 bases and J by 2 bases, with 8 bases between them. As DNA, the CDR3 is TGCGCCAGCAGCTTGGCAGGGGCGCAAGAGACCCAGTACTTC. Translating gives CASSLAGAQETQYF.

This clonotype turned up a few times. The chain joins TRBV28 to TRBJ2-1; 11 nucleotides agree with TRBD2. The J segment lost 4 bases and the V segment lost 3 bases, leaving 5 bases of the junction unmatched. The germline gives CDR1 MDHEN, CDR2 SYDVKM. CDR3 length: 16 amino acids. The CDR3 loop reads CASSLDVAGGYNEQFF. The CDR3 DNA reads TGTGCCAGCAGTTTGGATGTAGCGGGAGGGTACAATGAGCAGTTCTTC.

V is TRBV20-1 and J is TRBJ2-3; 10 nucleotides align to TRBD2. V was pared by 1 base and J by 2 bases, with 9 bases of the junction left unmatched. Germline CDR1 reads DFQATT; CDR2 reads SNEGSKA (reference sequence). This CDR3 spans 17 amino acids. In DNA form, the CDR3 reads TGCAGTGCTAGAGTAAAAGGTCTAGCGGGGGTCACAGATACGCAGTATTTT. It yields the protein CSARVKGLAGVTDTQYF.

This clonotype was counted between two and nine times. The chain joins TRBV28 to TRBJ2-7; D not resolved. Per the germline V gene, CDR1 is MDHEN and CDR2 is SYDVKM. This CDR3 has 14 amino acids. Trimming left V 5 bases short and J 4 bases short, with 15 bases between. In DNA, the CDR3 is TGTGCCAGCAGTCCGCATCTCACGAAATACGAGCAGTACTTC. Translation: CASSPHLTKYEQYF. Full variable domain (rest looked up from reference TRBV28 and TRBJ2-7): DVKVTQSSRYLVKRTGEKVFLECVQDMDHENMFWYRQDPGLGLRLIYFSYDVKMKEKGDIPEGYSVSREKKERFSLILESASTNQTSMYLCASSPHLTKYEQYFGPGTRLTVT.

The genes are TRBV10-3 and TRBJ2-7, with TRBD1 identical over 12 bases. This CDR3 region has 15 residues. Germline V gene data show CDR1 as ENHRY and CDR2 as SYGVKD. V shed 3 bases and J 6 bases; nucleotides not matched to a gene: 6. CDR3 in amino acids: CAISDLGQGAVEQYF. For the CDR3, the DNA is TGTGCCATCAGTGACCTGGGACAGGGGGCGGTCGAGCAGTACTTC.

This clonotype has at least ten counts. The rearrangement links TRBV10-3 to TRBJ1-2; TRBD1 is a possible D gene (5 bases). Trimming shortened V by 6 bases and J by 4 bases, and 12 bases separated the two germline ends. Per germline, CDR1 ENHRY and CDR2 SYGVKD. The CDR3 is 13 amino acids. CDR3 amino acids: CAISEGAGYGYTF. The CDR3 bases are TGTGCCATCAGCGAAGGGGCGGGCTATGGCTACACCTTC.

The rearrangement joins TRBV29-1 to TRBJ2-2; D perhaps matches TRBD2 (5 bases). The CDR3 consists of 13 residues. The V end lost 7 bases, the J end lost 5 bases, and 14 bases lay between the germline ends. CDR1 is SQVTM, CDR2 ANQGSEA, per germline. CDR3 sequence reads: CSASTKFTGELFF. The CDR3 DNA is TGCAGCGCTTCGACTAAATTTACCGGGGAGCTGTTTTTT.

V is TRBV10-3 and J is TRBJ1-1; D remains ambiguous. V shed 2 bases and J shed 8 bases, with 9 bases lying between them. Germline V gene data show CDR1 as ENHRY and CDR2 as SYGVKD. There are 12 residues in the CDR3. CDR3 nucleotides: TGTGCCATCAGTGAGACGCCCTCCGAAGCTTTCTTT. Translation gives CAISETPSEAFF.

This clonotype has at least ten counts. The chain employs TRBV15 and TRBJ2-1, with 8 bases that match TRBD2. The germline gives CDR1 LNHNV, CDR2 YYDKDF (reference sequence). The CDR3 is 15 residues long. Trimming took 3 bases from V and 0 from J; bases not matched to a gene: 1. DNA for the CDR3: TGTGCCACCAGCAGGCGGGGGGCCTCCTACAATGAGCAGTTCTTC. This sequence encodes CATSRRGASYNEQFF.

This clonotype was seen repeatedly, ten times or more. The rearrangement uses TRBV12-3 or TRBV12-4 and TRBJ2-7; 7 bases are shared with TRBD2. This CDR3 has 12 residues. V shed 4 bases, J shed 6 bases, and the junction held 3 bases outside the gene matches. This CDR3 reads CASSSRLAEQYF. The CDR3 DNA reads TGTGCCAGCAGTTCCAGACTAGCCGAGCAGTACTTC.

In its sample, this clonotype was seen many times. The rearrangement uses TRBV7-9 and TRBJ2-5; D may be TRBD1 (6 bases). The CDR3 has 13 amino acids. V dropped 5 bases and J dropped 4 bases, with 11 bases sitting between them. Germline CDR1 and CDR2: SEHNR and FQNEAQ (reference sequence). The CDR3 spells CASSAQGRETQYF. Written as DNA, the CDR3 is TGTGCCAGCAGCGCACAGGGAAGAGAGACCCAGTACTTC.

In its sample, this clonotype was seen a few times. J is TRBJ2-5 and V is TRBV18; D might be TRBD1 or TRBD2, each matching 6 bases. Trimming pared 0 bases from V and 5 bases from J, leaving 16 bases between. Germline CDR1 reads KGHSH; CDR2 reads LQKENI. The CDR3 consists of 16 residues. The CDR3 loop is CASSPPEGVGSETQYF. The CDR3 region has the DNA TGTGCCAGCTCACCACCGGAGGGGGTTGGGTCGGAGACCCAGTACTTC.